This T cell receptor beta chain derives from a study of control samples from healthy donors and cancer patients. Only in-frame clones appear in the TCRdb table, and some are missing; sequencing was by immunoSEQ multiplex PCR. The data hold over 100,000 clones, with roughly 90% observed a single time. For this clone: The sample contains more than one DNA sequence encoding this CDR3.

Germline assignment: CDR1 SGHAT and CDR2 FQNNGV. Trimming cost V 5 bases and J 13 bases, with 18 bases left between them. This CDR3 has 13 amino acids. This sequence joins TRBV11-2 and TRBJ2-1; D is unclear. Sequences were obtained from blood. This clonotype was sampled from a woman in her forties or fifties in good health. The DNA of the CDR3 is TGTGCCAGCAGCCTAGGGTCAACTGGACCCCAGTTCTTC. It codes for CASSLGSTGPQFF.